This entry lists 18 T cell receptor beta chains sequenced from one sample in a study of cytomegalovirus exposure and HLA in healthy donors. Assay: immunoSEQ multiplex PCR; the TCRdb copy retains only in-frame clones and omits some. The sample holds more than 70,000 clones, around 93% seen once. The sequencing input was PBMCs. The receptor set was obtained from a young woman in good health and CMV-seronegative.

The rearrangement links TRBV11-1 to TRBJ2-1; D not resolved. The V end lost 2 bases, the J end lost 8 bases, and 16 bases lay between the germline ends. This CDR3 is built from 15 residues. CDR1 and CDR2 from the germline V gene are SGHAT and FQDESV (reference sequence). CDR3 sequence (DNA): TGTGCCAGCAGCTTATTTGGTGGGCCCGTGGATGAGCAGTTCTTC. This encodes CASSLFGGPVDEQFF.

The rearrangement joins TRBV27 to TRBJ2-1; 13 bases align to TRBD2. CDR1 is MNHEY and CDR2 is SMNVEV in the germline V gene (reference sequence). The CDR3 covers 15 residues. Germline trimming cut 2 bases from V and 7 bases from J; bases unmatched to any gene: 2. The CDR3 sequence is CASSLGTSGKNEQFF. CDR3 DNA sequence: TGTGCCAGCAGTTTAGGGACTAGCGGGAAGAATGAGCAGTTCTTC.

The chain is built from TRBV6-1 and TRBJ2-3; D is perhaps TRBD2 (7 bases). The CDR3 is 16 residues long. The ends were cut back, 3 bases at V and 3 bases at J, with 16 bases in the middle. Germline values: CDR1 MNHNS, CDR2 SASEGT. DNA for the CDR3: TGTGCCAGCAGTGATCGGGGGGCGGGGAGGACAGATACGCAGTATTTT. Protein: CASSDRGAGRTDTQYF.

The CDR3 sequence: CASSLGGLTEAFF. As DNA, the CDR3 is TGTGCCAGTAGCCTAGGAGGCCTAACTGAAGCTTTCTTT. This chain joins TRBV19 and TRBJ1-1; D ambiguous. The V gene lost 6 bases and the J gene lost 5 bases, with 13 bases spanning the gap. The germline CDR1 and CDR2 sequences are LNHDA and SQIVND (reference sequence). The CDR3 covers 13 residues.

This chain uses TRBV9 with TRBJ2-1; D is possibly TRBD2 (7 bases). The V end was cut by 1 base, the J end by 4 bases, with 12 bases between. The CDR3 length is 15 residues. CDR1 is SGDLS and CDR2 is YYNGEE in the germline V gene. This CDR3 reads CASSVSAGQYNEQFF. The CDR3 DNA reads as TGTGCCAGCAGCGTATCAGCGGGACAATACAATGAGCAGTTCTTC.

The chain links TRBV7-9 to TRBJ2-5, with a possible D match to TRBD2 (5 bases). With 5 bases removed from V and 5 bases from J, the gap between germline ends came to 27 bases. The length of the CDR3 is 18 residues. Per the germline V gene, CDR1 is SEHNR and CDR2 is FQNEAQ (reference sequence). The CDR3 DNA is TGTGCCAGCAGCCACCCTCGCGGGCTAGACCCGAAGGCTGAGACCCAGTACTTC. It encodes CASSHPRGLDPKAETQYF.

This chain links TRBV6-6 with TRBJ1-2, with D uncertain. Germline-derived CDR1 and CDR2 are MNHNY and SVGAGI (reference sequence). The CDR3 sequence is 16 residues long. V was shortened by 2 bases and J by 1 base, with 14 bases between the two germline ends. The CDR3 sequence: CASSYGDVTSNYGYTF. CDR3 coding DNA: TGTGCCAGCAGTTACGGAGACGTAACTAGTAACTATGGCTACACCTTC.

The chain uses TRBV25-1 and TRBJ2-7; no definite D call. Germline V lookup: CDR1 MGHDK, CDR2 SYGVNS. The length of the CDR3 is 12 residues. Trimming stripped 6 bases from V and 2 bases from J, with 8 bases between. The CDR3 sequence is CASRSGTYEQYF. DNA of the CDR3: TGTGCCAGCAGGTCAGGCACCTACGAGCAGTACTTC.

The chain couples TRBV7-8 to TRBJ2-3; 12 positions match TRBD2. The CDR3 is made up of 16 amino acids. J was trimmed by 3 bases and V by 4 bases; bases with no gene match: 5. Germline V gene lookup returns CDR1 SGHVS and CDR2 FQNEAQ. This CDR3 reads CASSSTSGGSTDTQYF. The CDR3 coding sequence is TGTGCCAGCAGCTCAACTAGCGGGGGGTCAACAGATACGCAGTATTTT. The full variable domain, with the rest looked up from reference TRBV7-8 and TRBJ2-3, is GAGVSQSPRYKVAKRGQDVALRCDPISGHVSLFWYQQALGQGPEFLTYFQNEAQLDKSGLPSDRFFAERPEGSVSTLKIQRTQQEDSAVYLCASSSTSGGSTDTQYFGPGTRLTVL.

This clone appeared a single time. This sequence joins TRBV7-8 and TRBJ2-7; D not certain. The CDR3 loop spans 12 amino acids. V lost 5 bases and J lost 0, with 5 bases in between. Germline loops: CDR1 SGHVS, CDR2 FQNEAQ. This chain's CDR3 is CASSLRSYEQYF. The CDR3 nucleotides are TGTGCCAGCAGCCTACGCTCCTACGAGCAGTACTTC.

Only a few counts were recorded for this clone. The chain couples TRBV19 to TRBJ2-7, with 10 bases identical to TRBD2. The CDR3 consists of 14 residues. The germline gives CDR1 LNHDA, CDR2 SQIVND (reference sequence). Trimming took 4 bases from V and 4 from J; bases not matched to a gene: 4. CDR3 DNA sequence: TGTGCCAGTAGTAGAGCGGGGGGGACTTACGAGCAGTACTTC. Translating gives CASSRAGGTYEQYF.

The CDR3 region is CGAGGQETQYF. Here the CDR3 DNA reads TGCGGAGCGGGGGGGCAAGAGACCCAGTACTTC. The chain has TRBV20-1 and TRBJ2-5, with TRBD2 identical over 10 bases. From germline, CDR1 is DFQATT and CDR2 SNEGSKA (reference sequence). The CDR3 loop spans 11 amino acids.

The gene calls are TRBV19 and TRBJ1-5; D is ambiguous. The germline V gene encodes CDR1 LNHDA and CDR2 SQIVND (reference sequence). This CDR3 has 12 residues. Trimming removed 3 bases at V and 2 bases at J, with 2 bases between. Here the CDR3 reads CASSIGNQPQHF. CDR3 bases: TGTGCCAGTAGTATCGGCAATCAGCCCCAGCATTTT.

This clone was observed once. CDR3 bases: TGTGCCAGCAGCCCTACCCGAGACATGAACACTGAAGCTTTCTTT. Its protein is CASSPTRDMNTEAFF. V and J are TRBV6-1 and TRBJ1-1; D not resolved. The CDR3 is 15 amino acids. Germline V lookup: CDR1 MNHNS, CDR2 SASEGT. Trimming removed 6 bases from V and 0 bases from J, with 14 bases in between.

This sequence joins TRBV9 and TRBJ1-1, with D possibly TRBD1 on 6 matching bases. V was cut by 0 bases and J by 10 bases, with 13 bases left in between. Germline V gene data show CDR1 as SGDLS and CDR2 as YYNGEE. The CDR3 covers 13 residues. The CDR3 DNA sequence: TGTGCCAGCAGCGTAGTTGGCAGGGGTGTAGCTTTCTTT. Encoded protein: CASSVVGRGVAFF.

Only one count was recorded for this clone. This chain connects TRBV30 to TRBJ1-1; TRBD1 matches 7 bases. The germline V gene encodes CDR1 GTSNPN and CDR2 SVGIG (reference sequence). CDR3 length: 13 residues. J was trimmed by 10 bases and V by 1 base; bases with no gene match: 9. CDR3 sequence: CAWSDQGGSGAFF. CDR3 coding DNA: TGTGCCTGGAGTGACCAGGGGGGATCTGGAGCTTTCTTT.

The chain has TRBV7-2 and TRBJ1-5; D call uncertain. The CDR3 is made up of 17 amino acids. Germline-derived CDR1 and CDR2 are SGHTA and FQGNSA. Trimming cost V 1 base and J 2 bases, with 15 bases left between them. The CDR3 DNA reads TGTGCCAGCAGCTTAGTAGCGGCGGTCATGGGCAATCAGCCCCAGCATTTT. This gives the protein CASSLVAAVMGNQPQHF.

This chain joins TRBV5-6 and TRBJ1-3; no definite D call. This CDR3 contains 14 residues. Trimming cost V 3 bases and J 1 base, with 8 bases left between them. Germline V gives CDR1 SGHDT, CDR2 YYEEEE. CDR3 protein: CASSSLESGNTIYF. The CDR3 region has the DNA TGTGCCAGCAGCTCGTTGGAGTCTGGAAACACCATATATTTT.